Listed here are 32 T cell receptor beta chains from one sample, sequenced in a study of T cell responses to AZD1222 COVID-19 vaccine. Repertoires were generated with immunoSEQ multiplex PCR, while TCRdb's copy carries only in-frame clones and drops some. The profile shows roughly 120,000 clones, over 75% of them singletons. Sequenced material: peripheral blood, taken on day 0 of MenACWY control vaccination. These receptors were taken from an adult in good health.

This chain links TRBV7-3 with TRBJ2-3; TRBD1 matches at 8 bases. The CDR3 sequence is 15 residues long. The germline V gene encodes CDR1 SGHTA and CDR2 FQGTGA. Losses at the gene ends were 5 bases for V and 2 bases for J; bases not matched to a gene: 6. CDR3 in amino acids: CASSVQGQATDTQYF. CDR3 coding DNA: TGTGCCAGCAGCGTTCAGGGACAGGCCACAGATACGCAGTATTTT.

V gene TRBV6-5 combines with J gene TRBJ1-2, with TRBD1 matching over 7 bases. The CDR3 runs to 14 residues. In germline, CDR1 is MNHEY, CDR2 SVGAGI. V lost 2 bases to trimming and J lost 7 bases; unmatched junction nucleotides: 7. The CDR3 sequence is CASSYVGGASGYTF. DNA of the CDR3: TGTGCCAGCAGTTACGTAGGGGGCGCATCTGGCTACACCTTC.

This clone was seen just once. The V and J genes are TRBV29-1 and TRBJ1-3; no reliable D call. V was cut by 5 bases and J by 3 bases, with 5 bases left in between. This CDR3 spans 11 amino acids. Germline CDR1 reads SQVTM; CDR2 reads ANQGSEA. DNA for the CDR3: TGCAGCGTTTTGGTTGGAAACACCATATATTTT. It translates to CSVLVGNTIYF.

The CDR3 region is CATLSGRQFF. In nucleotides, the CDR3 is TGTGCCACTCTTTCGGGACGACAGTTCTTC. This sequence joins TRBV10-3 and TRBJ2-1; perhaps D is TRBD1 or TRBD2 (5 bases each). Germline V lookup: CDR1 ENHRY, CDR2 SYGVKD. The CDR3 spans 10 residues. V lost 10 bases and J 13 bases, leaving 14 bases between the germline ends.

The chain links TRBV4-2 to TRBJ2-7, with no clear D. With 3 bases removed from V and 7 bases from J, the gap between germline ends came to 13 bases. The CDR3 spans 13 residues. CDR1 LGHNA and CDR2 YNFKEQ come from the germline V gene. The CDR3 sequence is CASSHLGLEEQYF. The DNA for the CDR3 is TGTGCCAGCAGCCACCTAGGGTTGGAGGAGCAGTACTTC.

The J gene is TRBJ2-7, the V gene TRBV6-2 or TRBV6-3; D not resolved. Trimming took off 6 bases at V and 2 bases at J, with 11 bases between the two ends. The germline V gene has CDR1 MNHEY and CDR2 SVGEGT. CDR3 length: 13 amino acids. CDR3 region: CASSAQRTYEQYF. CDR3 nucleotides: TGTGCCAGCAGCGCTCAGCGTACCTACGAGCAGTACTTC.

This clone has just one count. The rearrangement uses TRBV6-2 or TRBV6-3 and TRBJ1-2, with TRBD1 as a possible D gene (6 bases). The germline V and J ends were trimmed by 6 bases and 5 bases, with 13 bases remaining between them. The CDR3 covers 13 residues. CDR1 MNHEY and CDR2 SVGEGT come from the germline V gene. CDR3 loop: CASSPGQRYGYTF. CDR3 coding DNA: TGTGCCAGCAGCCCAGGACAGAGATATGGCTACACCTTC.

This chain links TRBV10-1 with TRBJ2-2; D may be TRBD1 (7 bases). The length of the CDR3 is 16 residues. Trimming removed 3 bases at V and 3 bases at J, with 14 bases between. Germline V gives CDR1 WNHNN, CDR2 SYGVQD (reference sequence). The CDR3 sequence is CASSEGRGVYTGELFF. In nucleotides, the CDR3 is TGCGCCAGCAGTGAAGGCAGGGGGGTATACACCGGGGAGCTGTTTTTT.

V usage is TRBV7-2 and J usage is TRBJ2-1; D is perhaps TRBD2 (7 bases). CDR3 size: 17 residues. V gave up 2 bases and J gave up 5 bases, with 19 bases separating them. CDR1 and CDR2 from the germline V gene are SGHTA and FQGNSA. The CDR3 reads CASSLISGGGADNEQFF. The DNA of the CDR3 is TGTGCCAGCAGCTTAATATCAGGTGGGGGGGCCGACAATGAGCAGTTCTTC.

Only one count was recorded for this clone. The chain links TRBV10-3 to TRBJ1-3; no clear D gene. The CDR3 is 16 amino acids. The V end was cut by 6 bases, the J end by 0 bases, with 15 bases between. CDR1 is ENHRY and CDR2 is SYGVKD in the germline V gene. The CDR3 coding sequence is TGTGCCATCAGATCGACTCGGACCGGCTCTGGAAACACCATATATTTT. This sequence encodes CAIRSTRTGSGNTIYF.

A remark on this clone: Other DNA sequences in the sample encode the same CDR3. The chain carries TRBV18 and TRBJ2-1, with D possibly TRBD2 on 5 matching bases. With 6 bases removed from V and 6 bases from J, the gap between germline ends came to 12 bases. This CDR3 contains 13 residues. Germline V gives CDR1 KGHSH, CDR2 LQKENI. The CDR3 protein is CASSPGLSNEQFF. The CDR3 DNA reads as TGTGCCAGCTCTCCTGGACTGTCCAATGAGCAGTTCTTC.

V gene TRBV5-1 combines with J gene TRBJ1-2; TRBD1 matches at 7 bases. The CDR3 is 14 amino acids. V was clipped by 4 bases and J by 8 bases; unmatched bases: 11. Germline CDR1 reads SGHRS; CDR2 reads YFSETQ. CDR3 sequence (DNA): TGCGCCAGCAGCCCCGATGGGACAGCCCGGGGCTACACCTTC. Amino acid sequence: CASSPDGTARGYTF.

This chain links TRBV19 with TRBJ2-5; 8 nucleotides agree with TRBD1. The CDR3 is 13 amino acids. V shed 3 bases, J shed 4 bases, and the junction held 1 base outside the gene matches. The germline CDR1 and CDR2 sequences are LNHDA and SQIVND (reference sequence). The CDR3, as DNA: TGTGCCAGTAGTATCGACAGGGGAGAGACCCAGTACTTC. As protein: CASSIDRGETQYF.

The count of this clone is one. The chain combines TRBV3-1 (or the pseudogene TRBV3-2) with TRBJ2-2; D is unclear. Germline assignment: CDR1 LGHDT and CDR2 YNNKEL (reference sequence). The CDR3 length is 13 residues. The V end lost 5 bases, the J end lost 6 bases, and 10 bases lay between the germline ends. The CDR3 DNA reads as TGTGCCAGCAGCAAAACTCTGGCCGGGGAGCTGTTTTTT. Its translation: CASSKTLAGELFF.

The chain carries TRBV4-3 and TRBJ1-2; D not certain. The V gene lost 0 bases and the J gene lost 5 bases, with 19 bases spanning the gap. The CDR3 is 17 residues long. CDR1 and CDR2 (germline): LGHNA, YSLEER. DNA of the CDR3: TGCGCCAGCAGCCAAGATGTCGGCACGATCGGACTTTATGGCTACACCTTC. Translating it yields CASSQDVGTIGLYGYTF.

The CDR3 sequence is CASSSWDRGRGYTF. For the CDR3, the DNA is TGTGCCAGCAGCTCGTGGGACAGGGGGCGAGGCTACACCTTC. The chain has TRBV11-2 and TRBJ1-2, with 12 nucleotides matching TRBD1. V lost 4 bases to trimming and J lost 8 bases; unmatched junction nucleotides: 5. This CDR3 is 14 amino acids long. Germline CDR1 reads SGHAT; CDR2 reads FQNNGV.

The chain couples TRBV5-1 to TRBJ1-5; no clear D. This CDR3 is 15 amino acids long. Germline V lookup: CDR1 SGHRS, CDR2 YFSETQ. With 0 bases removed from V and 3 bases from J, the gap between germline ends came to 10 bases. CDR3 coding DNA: TGCGCCAGCAGCTTGGAGGGAACAGTCAATCAGCCCCAGCATTTT. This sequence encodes CASSLEGTVNQPQHF. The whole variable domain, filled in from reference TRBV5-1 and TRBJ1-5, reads KAGVTQTPRYLIKTRGQQVTLSCSPISGHRSVSWYQQTPGQGLQFLFEYFSETQRNKGNFPGRFSGRQFSNSRSEMNVSTLELGDSALYLCASSLEGTVNQPQHFGDGTRLSIL.

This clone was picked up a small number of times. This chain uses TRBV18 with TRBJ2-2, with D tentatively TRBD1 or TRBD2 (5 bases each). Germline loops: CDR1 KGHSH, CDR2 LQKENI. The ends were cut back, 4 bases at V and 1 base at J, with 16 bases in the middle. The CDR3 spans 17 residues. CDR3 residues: CASSRAVRDRNTGELFF. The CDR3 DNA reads TGTGCCAGCTCACGAGCCGTTAGGGACCGGAACACCGGGGAGCTGTTTTTT.

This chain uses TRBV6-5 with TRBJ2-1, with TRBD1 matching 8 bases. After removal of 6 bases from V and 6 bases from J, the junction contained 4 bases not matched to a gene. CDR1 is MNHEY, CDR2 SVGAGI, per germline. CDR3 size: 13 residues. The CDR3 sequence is CASRRTGRNEQFF. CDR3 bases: TGTGCCAGCAGGCGGACAGGGCGCAATGAGCAGTTCTTC.

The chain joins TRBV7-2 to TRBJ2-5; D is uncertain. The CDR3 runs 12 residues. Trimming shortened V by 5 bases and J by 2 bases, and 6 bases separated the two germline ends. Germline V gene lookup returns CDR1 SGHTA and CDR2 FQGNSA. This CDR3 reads CASSNPQETQYF. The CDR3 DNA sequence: TGTGCCAGCAGCAACCCACAAGAGACCCAGTACTTC.

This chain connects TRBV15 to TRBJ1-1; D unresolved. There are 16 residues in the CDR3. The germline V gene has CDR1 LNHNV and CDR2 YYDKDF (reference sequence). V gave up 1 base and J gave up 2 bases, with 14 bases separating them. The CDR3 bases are TGTGCCACCAGCAGAGTTGGGTTGACAATTAACACTGAAGCTTTCTTT. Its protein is CATSRVGLTINTEAFF.

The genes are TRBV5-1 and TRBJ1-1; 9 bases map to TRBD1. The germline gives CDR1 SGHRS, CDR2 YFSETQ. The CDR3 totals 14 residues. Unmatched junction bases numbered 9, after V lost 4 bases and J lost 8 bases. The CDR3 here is CASSPRGQGEEAFF. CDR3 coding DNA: TGCGCCAGCAGCCCCAGGGGACAGGGAGAGGAAGCTTTCTTT. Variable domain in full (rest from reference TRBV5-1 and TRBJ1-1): KAGVTQTPRYLIKTRGQQVTLSCSPISGHRSVSWYQQTPGQGLQFLFEYFSETQRNKGNFPGRFSGRQFSNSRSEMNVSTLELGDSALYLCASSPRGQGEEAFFGQGTRLTVV.

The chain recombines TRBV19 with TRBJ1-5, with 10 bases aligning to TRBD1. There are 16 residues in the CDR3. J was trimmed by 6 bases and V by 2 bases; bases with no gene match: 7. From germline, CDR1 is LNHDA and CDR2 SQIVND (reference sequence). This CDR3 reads CASSIFGQGVRQPQHF. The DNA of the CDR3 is TGTGCCAGTAGTATATTCGGACAGGGGGTTCGTCAGCCCCAGCATTTT.

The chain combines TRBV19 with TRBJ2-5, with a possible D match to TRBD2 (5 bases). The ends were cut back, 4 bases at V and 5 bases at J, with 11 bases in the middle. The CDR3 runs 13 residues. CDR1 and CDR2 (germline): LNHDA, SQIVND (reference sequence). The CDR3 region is CASSTVQRETQYF. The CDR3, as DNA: TGTGCCAGTAGTACAGTCCAGCGGGAGACCCAGTACTTC.

DNA for the CDR3: TGTGCCAGCAGCGCACGGGGGACTGAAGCTTTCTTT. This translates into CASSARGTEAFF. V gene TRBV5-8 combines with J gene TRBJ1-1, with D possibly TRBD1 on 5 matching bases. Deletions cut 4 bases from V and 5 bases from J, with 9 bases between. The CDR3 has 12 amino acids. Per the germline V gene, CDR1 is SGHTS and CDR2 is YDEGEE.

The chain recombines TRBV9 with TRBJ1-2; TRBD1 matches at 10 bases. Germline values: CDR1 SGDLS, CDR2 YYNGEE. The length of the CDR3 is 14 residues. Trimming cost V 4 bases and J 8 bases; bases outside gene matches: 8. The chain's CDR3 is CASSPRQGAGGYTF. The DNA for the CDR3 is TGTGCCAGCAGCCCGCGACAGGGGGCCGGGGGCTACACCTTC.

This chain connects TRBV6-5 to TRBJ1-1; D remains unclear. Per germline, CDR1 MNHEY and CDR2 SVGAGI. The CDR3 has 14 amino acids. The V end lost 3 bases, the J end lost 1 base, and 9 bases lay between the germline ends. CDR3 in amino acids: CASSYAEGNTEAFF. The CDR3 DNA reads TGTGCCAGCAGTTATGCGGAGGGGAACACTGAAGCTTTCTTT.

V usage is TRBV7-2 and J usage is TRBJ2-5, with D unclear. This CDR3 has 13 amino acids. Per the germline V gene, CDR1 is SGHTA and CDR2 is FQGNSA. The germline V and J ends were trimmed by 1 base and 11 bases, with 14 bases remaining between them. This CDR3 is CASSLGFPVVQYF. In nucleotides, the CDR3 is TGTGCCAGCAGCTTAGGCTTTCCAGTGGTTCAGTACTTC.

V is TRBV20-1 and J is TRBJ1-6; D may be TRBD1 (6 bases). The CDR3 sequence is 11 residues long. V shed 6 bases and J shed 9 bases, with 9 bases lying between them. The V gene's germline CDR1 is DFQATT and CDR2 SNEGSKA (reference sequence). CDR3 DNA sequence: TGCAGTGCAGGGGGGAGTTCACCCCTCCACTTT. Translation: CSAGGSSPLHF.

CDR3 sequence: CASSSRDRWPYQPQHF. The DNA for the CDR3 is TGTGCCAGCAGCTCGAGGGACAGATGGCCTTATCAGCCCCAGCATTTT. This chain links TRBV7-4 with TRBJ1-5, with 7 nucleotides matching TRBD1. CDR1 and CDR2 (germline): SGHVT, SQSDAQ. The CDR3 covers 16 residues. J lost 5 bases, V lost 4 bases, and 11 bases had no gene match. Full variable domain (outside the CDR3, taken from reference TRBV7-4 and TRBJ1-5): GAGVSQSPRYKVAKRGRDVALRCDSISGHVTLYWYRQTLGQGSEVLTYSQSDAQRDKSGRPSGRFSAERPERSVSTLKIQRTEQGDSAVYLCASSSRDRWPYQPQHFGDGTRLSIL.

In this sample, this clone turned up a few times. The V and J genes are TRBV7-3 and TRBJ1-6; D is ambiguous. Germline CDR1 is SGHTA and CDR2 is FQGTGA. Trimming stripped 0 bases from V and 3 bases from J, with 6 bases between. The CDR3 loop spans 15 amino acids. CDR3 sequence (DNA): TGTGCCAGCAGCTTAACTCCGAACTATAATTCACCCCTCCACTTT. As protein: CASSLTPNYNSPLHF.

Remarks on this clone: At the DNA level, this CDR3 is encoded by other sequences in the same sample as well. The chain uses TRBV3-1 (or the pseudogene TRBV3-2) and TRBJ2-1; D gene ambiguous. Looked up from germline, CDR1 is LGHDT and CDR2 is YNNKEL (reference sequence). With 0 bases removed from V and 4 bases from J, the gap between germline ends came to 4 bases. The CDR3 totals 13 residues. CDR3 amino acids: CASSQDRYNEQFF. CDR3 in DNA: TGTGCCAGCAGCCAAGATAGGTACAATGAGCAGTTCTTC.